This section outlines one T cell receptor beta chain sequence together with its context. Amplification targeted TCR beta CDR3 regions from RNA transcripts. The HTBI primer set drove a first-round RT-PCR of the TCR CDR3. MiXCR, applied by TCRdb to the multiplex PCR reads, yields one record per CDR3 protein. The table lists about 480,000 distinct CDR3 sequences, 14% of them singletons. Trimming took 1 base from V and 2 from J; bases not matched to a gene: 6. The CDR3 loop spans 18 amino acids. Germline loops: CDR1 PRHDT, CDR2 FYEKMQ (reference sequence). These data come from a study of T cells in Graves' hyperthyroidism and ophthalmopathy.

This chain links TRBV13 with TRBJ2-1; 12 positions agree with TRBD2. This TCR came from a woman aged 18-35 years with Graves' hyperthyroidism. Sample: blood. CDR3 amino acids: CASSLEVSSGRAYNEQFF. CDR3 nucleotide sequence: TGTGCCAGCAGCTTAGAGGTGTCTAGCGGGAGGGCCTACAATGAGCAGTTCTTC.